The subject of this entry is one T cell receptor (beta chain). TCRdb's table, derived via immunoSEQ multiplex PCR, lists solely in-frame clones and lacks some. Among some 10,000 clones, 60% to 80% were seen once, and the ten largest hold 15% to 20%. Stated treatment: randomized to nivolumab then ipilimumab (arm A) or the reverse (arm B). Sorted cells were live CD3+CD8+, lacking CD19 and CD56, from PBMCs. The CDR3 spans 11 residues. From germline, CDR1 is SNHLY and CDR2 FYNNEI. The source of the sample is a study of sequential checkpoint blockade in melanoma. Study-wide background: First-line arms were nivolumab then ipilimumab, or the reverse, randomized 1:1. Each arm's sequence ended with maintenance nivolumab.

Sequenced here: CD8+ T cells sorted from blood (inferred from file names), sampled from a patient given nivolumab and ipilimumab in sequence. The V call is TRBV2, the J call TRBJ2-5; D unclear. The J call may not be correct, given that the DNA end is closer to TRBJ2-7. The origin of this receptor is a human donor with melanoma. The chain's CDR3 is CASSELYEQYF. The DNA for the CDR3 is TGTGCCAGCAGTGAATTATACGAGCAGTACTTC.